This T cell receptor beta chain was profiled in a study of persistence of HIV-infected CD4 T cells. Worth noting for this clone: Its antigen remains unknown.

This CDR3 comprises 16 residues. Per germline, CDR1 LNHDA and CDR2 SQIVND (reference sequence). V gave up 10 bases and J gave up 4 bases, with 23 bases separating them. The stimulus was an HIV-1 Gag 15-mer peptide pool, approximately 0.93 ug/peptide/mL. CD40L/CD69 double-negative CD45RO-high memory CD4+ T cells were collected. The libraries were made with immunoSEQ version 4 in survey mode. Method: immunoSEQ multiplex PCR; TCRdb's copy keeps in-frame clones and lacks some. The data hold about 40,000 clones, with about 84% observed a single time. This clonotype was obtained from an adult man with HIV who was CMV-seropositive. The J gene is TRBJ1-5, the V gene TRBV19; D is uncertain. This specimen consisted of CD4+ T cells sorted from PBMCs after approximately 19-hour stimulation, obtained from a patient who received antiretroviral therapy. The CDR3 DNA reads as TGTGCCACAAAGAGGGTTGAAAAGCCGGAAAATCAGCCCCAGCATTTT. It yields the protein CATKRVEKPENQPQHF.